This TCR beta chain was sequenced in a study of T cell repertoires in cytomegalovirus infection. Study details: CMV epitopes used comprised recently identified HLA-C-restricted ones and well-studied HLA-B-restricted ones. Both CMV infection and a matching HLA type were indicated by public TCR beta signatures. Study observations and caveats: The cumulative frequency of public TCR beta families distinguished individuals who carried CMV together with the relevant HLA. There were HLA-C-restricted CMV-specific TCR beta clonotypes dominating the ex vivo response.

Each CDR3 protein is one row after TCRdb ran MiXCR on the reads. The sample has about half a million distinct CDR3 sequences, 25% to 35% seen once. The V end lost 11 bases, the J end lost 1 base, and 12 bases lay between the germline ends. Germline CDR1 MNHEY, CDR2 SVGEGT. This CDR3 is built from 13 residues. This clonotype was seen a few times. Its antigen is still unknown. This TCR was recovered from a human donor in good health (CMV status not recorded). Some clones in this sample may be carry-over from other donors' samples. The sequenced sample was cultured PBMCs, obtained from culture after CMV antigen stimulation. The genes are TRBV6-2 or TRBV6-3 and TRBJ1-3; D gene ambiguous. The CDR3 region has the DNA TGTGCCGCCTATCGGGGATCTGGAAACACCATATATTTT. Amino acids: CAAYRGSGNTIYF.